Listed below are T cell receptor beta chains from one sample, sequenced in a study of human T cells and chemical hapten exposure. TCRdb reprocessed the RACE reads with MiXCR, giving one entry per CDR3 protein. The table records fewer than 95,000 distinct CDR3 sequences, 8% to 13% of them present only once. This specimen was whole blood, taken in connection with sensitization to the hapten diphenylcyclopropenone (DPC). These TCRs come from a man in his forties or fifties with alopecia areata. Some clones in this sample may be carry-over from other donors' samples. Both conserved end residues are part of each CDR3. The order of the fields is J gene, clone size, D gene, V gene, CDR3 DNA, CDR3 protein. The D gene is left open where the match is weak. Size is omitted from some rows. Given values are once, few, many or a class for expanded clones.

j_gene: TRBJ2-3
abundance: few
d_gene: TRBD2
v_gene: TRBV9
CDR3nt: TGTGCCAGCAGTACCAGCGGGAGGATGACAGATACGCAGTATTTT
CDR3aa: CASSTSGRMTDTQYF

j_gene: TRBJ2-3
abundance: medium-sized
d_gene: .
v_gene: TRBV29-1
CDR3nt: TGCAGCGTTGACAGCCTAGCGATCGGTACGCAGTATTTT
CDR3aa: CSVDSLAIGTQYF

j_gene: TRBJ1-1
abundance: .
d_gene: .
v_gene: TRBV29-1
CDR3nt: TGCAGCGTCGAACTACAGGCGGGCACTGAAGCTTTCTTT
CDR3aa: CSVELQAGTEAFF

j_gene: TRBJ2-6
abundance: .
d_gene: TRBD1
v_gene: TRBV6-6
CDR3nt: TGTGCCAGCAGTTACCGAGGGGGACAGGGCCCTGGGGCCAACGTCCTGACTTTC
CDR3aa: CASSYRGGQGPGANVLTF

j_gene: TRBJ1-3
abundance: few
d_gene: .
v_gene: TRBV20-1
CDR3nt: TGCAGTGCTAGAGACCCTTCGTCCGGAAACACCATATATTTT
CDR3aa: CSARDPSSGNTIYF

j_gene: TRBJ2-1
abundance: .
d_gene: .
v_gene: TRBV6-2/TRBV6-3
CDR3nt: TGTGCCAGCAGTTACTCGTACTGGAATGAGCAGTTCTTC
CDR3aa: CASSYSYWNEQFF

j_gene: TRBJ2-1
abundance: few
d_gene: .
v_gene: TRBV11-2
CDR3nt: TGTGCCAGCAGCTCAATAGCCTCCTGGAATGAGCAGTTCTTC
CDR3aa: CASSSIASWNEQFF

j_gene: TRBJ2-1
abundance: .
d_gene: TRBD2
v_gene: TRBV12-3/TRBV12-4
CDR3nt: TGTGCCAGTAGACGATTATTAGCGGGAGATGAGCAGTTCTTC
CDR3aa: CASRRLLAGDEQFF

j_gene: TRBJ2-3
abundance: .
d_gene: .
v_gene: TRBV4-1
CDR3nt: TGCGCCAGCAGCCAAGAACAGGGCCCCACAGATACGCAGTATTTT
CDR3aa: CASSQEQGPTDTQYF

j_gene: TRBJ2-3
abundance: few
d_gene: .
v_gene: TRBV4-3
CDR3nt: TGCGCCAGCAGCCAAATTCCAGGGGTGCAGTATTTT
CDR3aa: CASSQIPGVQYF

j_gene: TRBJ2-1
abundance: many
d_gene: TRBD2
v_gene: TRBV7-6
CDR3nt: TGTGCCAGCAGCTCCCGCCTAGCGGGAGAAAATGAGCAGTTCTTC
CDR3aa: CASSSRLAGENEQFF

j_gene: TRBJ2-3
abundance: few
d_gene: .
v_gene: TRBV23-1
CDR3nt: TGCGCCAGCACGCCGATCCCACCCTCAGGATCTGTCACCACACTGGCAGATACGCAGTATTTT
CDR3aa: CASTPIPPSGSVTTLADTQYF

j_gene: TRBJ2-1
abundance: .
d_gene: TRBD2
v_gene: TRBV25-1
CDR3nt: TGTGCCAGCAGTACGACTAGCGGACTTATGGATGAGCAGTTCTTC
CDR3aa: CASSTTSGLMDEQFF

j_gene: TRBJ2-1
abundance: .
d_gene: TRBD1
v_gene: TRBV12-3/TRBV12-4
CDR3nt: TGTGCCAGCAGCTCCCCGCCGGGACAGGGATCCTACAATGAGCAGTTCTTC
CDR3aa: CASSSPPGQGSYNEQFF

j_gene: TRBJ1-4
abundance: many
d_gene: .
v_gene: TRBV12-3/TRBV12-4
CDR3nt: TGTGCCAGCAGAGCGGTAGAAAAACTGTTTTTT
CDR3aa: CASRAVEKLFF

j_gene: TRBJ2-1
abundance: few
d_gene: .
v_gene: TRBV11-3
CDR3nt: TGTGCCAGCAGCTTAGAGGCAGGGTTTGAGCAGTTCTTC
CDR3aa: CASSLEAGFEQFF

j_gene: TRBJ2-1
abundance: .
d_gene: .
v_gene: TRBV21-1
CDR3nt: TGTGCCAGCACCCTCGCGACAAATGATGAGCAGTTCTTC
CDR3aa: CASTLATNDEQFF

j_gene: TRBJ1-2
abundance: few
d_gene: .
v_gene: TRBV11-1
CDR3nt: TGTGCCAGCAGCTTAGGCGCCCGAGCTAACTATGGCTACACCTTC
CDR3aa: CASSLGARANYGYTF

j_gene: TRBJ2-4
abundance: .
d_gene: TRBD1
v_gene: TRBV6-2/TRBV6-3
CDR3nt: TGTGCCAGCAGTGACGGGACAGGGGGCGCCGGAAACATTCAGTACTTC
CDR3aa: CASSDGTGGAGNIQYF

j_gene: TRBJ1-1
abundance: .
d_gene: TRBD1
v_gene: TRBV6-5
CDR3nt: TGTGCCAGCAGTTACTCGGGGCGGGGACAGGAAGCTTTCTTT
CDR3aa: CASSYSGRGQEAFF

j_gene: TRBJ2-6
abundance: .
d_gene: .
v_gene: TRBV20-1
CDR3nt: TGCAGTGCTACTGGAGACTCTGGGGCCAACGTCCTGACTTTC
CDR3aa: CSATGDSGANVLTF

j_gene: TRBJ2-3
abundance: many
d_gene: TRBD2
v_gene: TRBV7-2
CDR3nt: TGTGCCAGCAGTCAAGCGGGATGGGGAGTGGATACGCAGTATTTT
CDR3aa: CASSQAGWGVDTQYF

j_gene: TRBJ1-6
abundance: many
d_gene: TRBD1
v_gene: TRBV30
CDR3nt: TGTGCCTGGAGGACCGACAGGGGGCATTCACCCCTCCACTTT
CDR3aa: CAWRTDRGHSPLHF

j_gene: TRBJ2-6
abundance: many
d_gene: TRBD2
v_gene: TRBV18
CDR3nt: TGTGCCAGCTCACCACTGGGCGTAGCGGGATCTGCTGGGGCCAACGTCCTGACTTTC
CDR3aa: CASSPLGVAGSAGANVLTF

j_gene: TRBJ2-7
abundance: few
d_gene: TRBD2
v_gene: TRBV4-3
CDR3nt: TGTGCCAGCAGCCCTCAGTGGGCGGGAGGGCTGTACGAGCAGTACTTC
CDR3aa: CASSPQWAGGLYEQYF

j_gene: TRBJ1-5
abundance: .
d_gene: .
v_gene: TRBV24-1
CDR3nt: TGTGCCACCAGTGCGGCCCGGTCGGGGGGCAATCAGCCCCAGCATTTT
CDR3aa: CATSAARSGGNQPQHF

j_gene: TRBJ2-3
abundance: few
d_gene: .
v_gene: TRBV9
CDR3nt: TGTGCCAGCAGCGTGGCGATAGCGACAGATACGCAGTATTTT
CDR3aa: CASSVAIATDTQYF

j_gene: TRBJ1-6
abundance: .
d_gene: .
v_gene: TRBV6-1
CDR3nt: TGTACCAGCAGTGAAGCCGACCGGGTTTGGCCCCTCCACTTT
CDR3aa: CTSSEADRVWPLHF

j_gene: TRBJ2-1
abundance: few
d_gene: .
v_gene: TRBV2
CDR3nt: TGTGCCAGCAGTGGTCCTCACAATGAGCAGTTCTTC
CDR3aa: CASSGPHNEQFF

j_gene: TRBJ1-2
abundance: few
d_gene: .
v_gene: TRBV6-2/TRBV6-3
CDR3nt: TGTGCCAGCAGTCACACCGGGGGTCCGGGGTATGGCTACACCTTC
CDR3aa: CASSHTGGPGYGYTF

j_gene: TRBJ2-3
abundance: .
d_gene: .
v_gene: TRBV6-5
CDR3nt: TGTGCCATAGGGGGTTACACAGATACGCAGTATTTT
CDR3aa: CAIGGYTDTQYF

j_gene: TRBJ1-4
abundance: .
d_gene: .
v_gene: TRBV28
CDR3nt: TGTGCCAGCAGTTTACCGGGCGGGCAGGAAAAACTGTTTTTT
CDR3aa: CASSLPGGQEKLFF

j_gene: TRBJ1-2
abundance: many
d_gene: TRBD1
v_gene: TRBV3-1
CDR3nt: TGTGCCAGCAGCGCAGGGACAGGGGGTAACTATGGCTACACCTTC
CDR3aa: CASSAGTGGNYGYTF

j_gene: TRBJ2-3
abundance: .
d_gene: TRBD2
v_gene: TRBV4-2
CDR3nt: TGTGCCAGCAGGGGACTAGCGGTCACAGATACGCAGTATTTT
CDR3aa: CASRGLAVTDTQYF

j_gene: TRBJ1-5
abundance: few
d_gene: TRBD1
v_gene: TRBV29-1
CDR3nt: TGCAGCGTAGCAACCGGGACAGGCAGCAATCAGCCCCAGCATTTT
CDR3aa: CSVATGTGSNQPQHF